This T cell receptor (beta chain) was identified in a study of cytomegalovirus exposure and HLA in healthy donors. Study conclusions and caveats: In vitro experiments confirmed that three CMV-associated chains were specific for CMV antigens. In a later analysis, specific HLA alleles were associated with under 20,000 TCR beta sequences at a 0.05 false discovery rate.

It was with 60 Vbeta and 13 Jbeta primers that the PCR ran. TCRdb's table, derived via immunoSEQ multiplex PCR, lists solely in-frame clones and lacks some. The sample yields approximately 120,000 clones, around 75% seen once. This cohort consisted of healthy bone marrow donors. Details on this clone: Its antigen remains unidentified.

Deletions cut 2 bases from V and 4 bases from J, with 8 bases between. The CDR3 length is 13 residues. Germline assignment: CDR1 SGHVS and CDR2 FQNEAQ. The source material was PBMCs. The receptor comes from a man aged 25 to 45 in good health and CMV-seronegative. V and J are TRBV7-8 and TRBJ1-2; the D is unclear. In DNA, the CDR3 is TGTGCCAGCAGCTTACAGGACTCCTATGGCTACACCTTC. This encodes CASSLQDSYGYTF.